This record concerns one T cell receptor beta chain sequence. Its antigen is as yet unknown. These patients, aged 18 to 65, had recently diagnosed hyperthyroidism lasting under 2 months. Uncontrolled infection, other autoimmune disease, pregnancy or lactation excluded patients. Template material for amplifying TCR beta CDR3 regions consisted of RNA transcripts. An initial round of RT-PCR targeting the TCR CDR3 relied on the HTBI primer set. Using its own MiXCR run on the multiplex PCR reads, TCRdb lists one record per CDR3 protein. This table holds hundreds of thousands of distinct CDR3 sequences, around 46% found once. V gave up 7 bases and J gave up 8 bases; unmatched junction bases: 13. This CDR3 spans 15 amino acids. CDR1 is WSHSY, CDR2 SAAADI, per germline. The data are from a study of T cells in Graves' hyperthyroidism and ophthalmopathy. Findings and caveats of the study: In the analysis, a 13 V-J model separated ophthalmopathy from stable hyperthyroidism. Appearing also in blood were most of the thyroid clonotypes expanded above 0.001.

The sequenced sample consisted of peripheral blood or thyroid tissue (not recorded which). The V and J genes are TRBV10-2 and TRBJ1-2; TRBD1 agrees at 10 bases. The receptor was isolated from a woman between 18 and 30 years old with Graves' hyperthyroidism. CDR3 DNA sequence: TGCGCCAGCAAGAGTTCCGACAGGGGGCAGAGGGGCTACACCTTC. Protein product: CASKSSDRGQRGYTF.